This TCR beta chain was sequenced during a study of shared clonotypes between healthy human individuals (dated by TCRdb to 2018 to 2021). With respect to the entire study: A few men and a couple of women, aged 18 to 49 years, made up the cohort. Blood TCR repertoires of five healthy adults were deeply sequenced to estimate repertoire size and the extent of clonotype sharing between individuals. Different laboratories and diverse techniques were used to prepare libraries and sequence TCR repertoires, to increase sequencing depth and limit assay-specific biases. Per donor, leukapheresis produced somewhere between about 0.94 and 9 billion PBMCs.

V trim: 0 bases; J trim: 0 bases; unmatched bases: 4. CDR1 and CDR2, per the germline V gene (reference sequence), are MNHEY and SMNVEV. Counted from cysteine to phenylalanine, this CDR3 has 16 amino acids. The CDR3 DNA has 48 bases and is translated from base 1. What the authors observed across the whole study: Only blood was sampled, and tissue TCR repertoires likely differ from those in blood. Pairwise subsampling led to the expectation that sequencing depth would affect the degree of clonotype sharing among donors. The genetic and exposure-history diversity represented was limited by the small number of donors.

Using the deep immunoSEQ assay, TCR CDR3 regions were amplified from genomic DNA by multiplex PCR. Genomic DNA extracted from each cell subset was distributed evenly over all wells of several immunoSEQ 96-well plates, and each plate served as one replicate. For unsorted PBMC, around 300 ng of genomic DNA, equivalent to 25,000 to 35,000 T cell genomes, went into each replicate PCR. Unsorted PBMC genomic DNA was sequenced across ten immunoSEQ deep assay plates. Purified libraries were quantified with a Qubit 3.0 fluorometer, sized on a Bioanalyzer 2100, and re-quantified with the KAPA Library Quantification kit. A separate single-read 150-cycle Illumina NextSeq 550 flow cell was used to sequence each immunoSEQ 96-well plate. The original methods were these. Because the immunoSEQ output held only junctional sequences and lacked quality scores, the filtering could not match the filtering applied to full-length reads. To assign V/J genes and CDR3, sequences were annotated against IMGT germline references using PyIR, a Python wrapper for IgBLAST v1.9. Any read was removed if the V/J assignment was weak (E-value above 1e-6), the CDR3 was missing, or the read contained stop codons, out-of-frame junctions, or ambiguous translated residues. V3J clonotypes were defined as sequences sharing an identical inferred V gene, J gene, and CDR3 amino acid sequence. The percentage overlap between two repertoires was calculated by dividing the number of shared unique clonotypes by the size of the smaller repertoire. RTK rarefaction, the Chao1 estimator, and Recon v2.1 estimates of unobserved clonotypes were used to assess repertoire richness. As stored in TCRdb, this immuneACCESS dataset retains in-frame rearrangements with V and J assigned. A fraction of the clones does not appear; measured against another copy, unresolved V genes explain less than half of the discrepancy, and the remainder lacks a known reason. Clone size and the V and J calls come from that table; the DNA yielded D and trimming. The sample includes 450,000 to 500,000 clones, with about three quarters observed a single time. Over 10% of the sample comes from the top ten.

The donors were healthy, HIV-negative adults with no recently reported acute infections or vaccinations. Only Caucasian adults living in Nashville, Tennessee, USA were represented among the donors. For unsorted samples, around 90 million PBMCs were counted, and genomic DNA was extracted using the QIAamp DNA Blood Mini kit. Blood was obtained by leukapheresis, after which PBMCs were separated by Ficoll-Histopaque density gradient centrifugation and cryopreserved in liquid nitrogen vapor phase. With regard to this clone: Its antigen specificity is not known. Per-nucleotide qualities are absent, and no much larger clonotype sits a single base away.

The sample consisted of PBMCs. In this chain, TRBV27 is recombined with TRBJ2-7, and 8 bases in between align with TRBD2. The sequence was collected from a woman aged 40 to 49 in good health. Some clones in this sample may be carry-over from other donors' samples. The CDR3 protein sequence reads: CASSLSAGGLSYEQYF. Here is the DNA: TGTGCCAGCAGTTTATCGGCGGGAGGCCTCTCCTACGAGCAGTACTTC.